A selection of T cell receptor beta chains follows, all from one sample in a study of identical twins. TCRdb re-called the 5' RACE reads through MiXCR, storing one row per CDR3 protein. The sample yields some 730,000 distinct CDR3 sequences, around a sixth seen once. These data also featured in a second study, about T cells expressing NK-cell markers.

Specimen: PBMCs. All receptors derive from a young woman in good health. Both conserved end residues are part of each CDR3. D genes are given only for firm matches. The size field is filled for only some rows; it gives once, few, many or a size class.

J	D	V	size	CDR3	DNA
TRBJ1-5	-	TRBV6-2/TRBV6-3	few	CASRLQGRQPQHF	TGTGCCAGCAGGCTACAGGGACGGCAGCCCCAGCATTTT
TRBJ2-3	-	TRBV4-1	-	CASSLIAARGDTQYF	TGCGCCAGCAGCCTCATAGCGGCCAGGGGAGATACGCAGTATTTT
TRBJ2-5	-	TRBV5-1	few	CASSLVTGLWETQYF	TGCGCCAGCAGCTTGGTTACAGGCCTATGGGAGACCCAGTACTTC
TRBJ1-1	TRBD1	TRBV7-2	few	CASSKTGTDTEAFF	TGTGCCAGCAGCAAGACAGGGACCGACACTGAAGCTTTCTTT
TRBJ2-2	-	TRBV20-1	-	CSAGIRNTGELFF	TGCAGTGCTGGGATCCGCAACACCGGGGAGCTGTTTTTT
TRBJ2-3	-	TRBV12-3/TRBV12-4	once	CASSLGVSKLDTQYF	TGTGCCAGCAGTTTGGGCGTCAGCAAGTTAGATACGCAGTATTTT
TRBJ2-5	TRBD1	TRBV9	-	CASSVGYGEGGSKRETQYF	TGTGCCAGCAGCGTCGGTTACGGTGAAGGGGGCTCTAAGAGAGAGACCCAGTACTTC
TRBJ1-1	-	TRBV6-2/TRBV6-3	-	CASRLHVDTEAFF	TGTGCCAGCAGGCTACACGTCGACACTGAAGCTTTCTTT
TRBJ2-4	-	TRBV24-1	few	CATSDSRQSGDIQYF	TGTGCCACCAGTGATTCACGCCAATCAGGGGACATTCAGTACTTC
TRBJ1-5	-	TRBV10-3	few	CAISESDNQPQHF	TGTGCCATCAGTGAGTCGGATAATCAGCCCCAGCATTTT
TRBJ1-2	TRBD1	TRBV6-1	few	CASRGQGYGGYTF	TGTGCCAGCAGGGGACAGGGGTACGGCGGCTACACCTTC
TRBJ2-1	TRBD2	TRBV20-1	few	CSARPGLAGASGSYNEQFF	TGCAGTGCTCGGCCCGGACTAGCGGGAGCGTCTGGGTCCTACAATGAGCAGTTCTTC
TRBJ1-1	-	TRBV6-5	many	CASSYSKGTEAFF	TGTGCCAGCAGTTACTCGAAGGGGACTGAAGCTTTCTTT
TRBJ2-7	-	TRBV29-1	few	CSAYSGQNPYEQYF	TGCAGCGCCTATTCCGGACAGAACCCCTACGAGCAGTACTTC
TRBJ2-1	-	TRBV2	-	CASSQIGFEQFF	TGTGCCAGCAGCCAAATAGGGTTTGAGCAGTTCTTC
TRBJ2-2	-	TRBV7-9	-	CASRPPGATGELFF	TGTGCCAGCAGGCCCCCGGGGGCCACCGGGGAGCTGTTTTTT
TRBJ2-4	-	TRBV7-9	-	CASSLVFREKAKNIQYF	TGTGCCAGCAGCTTAGTGTTCAGGGAAAAGGCCAAAAACATTCAGTACTTC
TRBJ2-4	-	TRBV5-1	-	CASSFATGPSQLAKNIQYF	TGCGCCAGCAGCTTCGCGACAGGACCCTCCCAGCTAGCCAAAAACATTCAGTACTTC
TRBJ2-1	TRBD2	TRBV20-1	few	CSAKAGSTYNEQFF	TGCAGTGCGAAAGCGGGATCCACCTACAATGAGCAGTTCTTC
TRBJ1-1	TRBD1	TRBV6-5	few	CASSYPGQGRDTEAFF	TGTGCCAGCAGTTACCCCGGACAGGGGCGGGACACTGAAGCTTTCTTT
TRBJ1-6	TRBD1	TRBV10-2	-	CASSVQGGSPLHF	TGCGCCAGCAGTGTACAGGGGGGTTCACCCCTCCACTTT
TRBJ1-2	TRBD1	TRBV20-1	many	CSARDTTGQGSYGYTF	TGCAGTGCTAGAGACACGACAGGACAGGGAAGCTATGGCTACACCTTC
TRBJ1-1	-	TRBV6-5	-	CASSYSAQGSAGVNTEAFF	TGTGCCAGCAGTTACTCTGCCCAGGGGAGTGCAGGTGTAAACACTGAAGCTTTCTTT
TRBJ1-1	-	TRBV12-3/TRBV12-4	-	CASRETGRGEAFF	TGTGCCAGCAGAGAGACAGGTCGGGGTGAAGCTTTCTTT
TRBJ1-2	-	TRBV5-5	-	CASSFVGGAYVLHYGYTF	TGTGCCAGCAGCTTCGTGGGGGGCGCATATGTCTTACACTATGGCTACACCTTC
TRBJ1-1	TRBD1	TRBV7-8	few	CASSGHAGGTEAFF	TGTGCCAGCAGCGGCCACGCAGGGGGCACTGAAGCTTTCTTT
TRBJ2-5	-	TRBV5-5	few	CASSSWMEETQYF	TGTGCCAGCAGCTCATGGATGGAAGAGACCCAGTACTTC
TRBJ1-4	TRBD1	TRBV20-1	few	CSASDRGSEKLFF	TGCAGTGCTAGTGACAGGGGAAGTGAAAAACTGTTTTTT
TRBJ2-7	-	TRBV7-2	few	CASSLLALEQYF	TGTGCCAGCAGCTTACTCGCGCTCGAGCAGTACTTC
TRBJ1-1	-	TRBV7-9	few	CASSGDMNTEAFF	TGTGCCAGCAGCGGGGACATGAACACTGAAGCTTTCTTT
TRBJ2-2	TRBD2	TRBV5-4	-	CASSFVGEGTGELFF	TGTGCCAGCAGCTTCGTCGGGGAGGGGACCGGGGAGCTGTTTTTT
TRBJ2-2	-	TRBV20-1	-	CSARGGSTGELFF	TGCAGTGCTAGAGGAGGTAGCACCGGGGAGCTGTTTTTT
TRBJ2-2	TRBD2	TRBV20-1	few	CSASPTAGGNTGELFF	TGCAGTGCTAGCCCCACTGCGGGAGGCAACACCGGGGAGCTGTTTTTT
TRBJ2-5	-	TRBV12-3/TRBV12-4	-	CASTRADQETQYF	TGTGCCAGCACCCGGGCAGACCAAGAGACCCAGTACTTC
TRBJ2-1	TRBD2	TRBV29-1	few	CSVEGLAGGPSYNEQFF	TGCAGCGTTGAAGGACTAGCGGGAGGGCCCTCCTACAATGAGCAGTTCTTC
TRBJ2-3	-	TRBV7-2	-	CAISDLGLGDTQYF	TGTGCCATCTCGGACCTCGGGCTTGGAGATACGCAGTATTTT
TRBJ1-2	-	TRBV6-1	many	CASGGVPYGYTF	TGTGCCAGCGGAGGGGTCCCCTATGGCTACACCTTC
TRBJ2-1	-	TRBV7-9	-	CASSKTGSSYNEQFF	TGTGCCAGCAGCAAGACGGGAAGCTCCTACAATGAGCAGTTCTTC
TRBJ2-5	-	TRBV2	-	CASSGRWGTQETQYF	TGTGCCAGCAGTGGCCGTTGGGGGACACAAGAGACCCAGTACTTC
TRBJ2-7	-	TRBV7-2	few	CASSRRGNPPGAYEQYF	TGTGCCAGCAGCCGCCGGGGCAACCCACCGGGGGCCTACGAGCAGTACTTC
TRBJ2-7	TRBD2	TRBV20-1	few	CSASLPGGSSYEQYF	TGCAGTGCTAGTCTCCCAGGCGGGAGTTCGTACGAGCAGTACTTC
TRBJ1-3	-	TRBV7-6	-	CASSLIAGSSGNTIYF	TGTGCCAGCAGCTTGATAGCAGGGAGCTCTGGAAACACCATATATTTT
TRBJ2-7	TRBD2	TRBV10-3	-	CAASGTHEQYF	TGTGCCGCTAGCGGGACCCACGAGCAGTACTTC
TRBJ2-3	-	TRBV5-5	many	CASSRAQSTDTQYF	TGTGCCAGCAGCAGGGCCCAGAGCACAGATACGCAGTATTTT
TRBJ2-1	TRBD2	TRBV6-1	few	CASSRKVAGGRYNEQFF	TGTGCCAGCAGTAGAAAGGTAGCGGGAGGACGCTACAATGAGCAGTTCTTC
TRBJ1-2	-	TRBV13	few	CASSSDLASHGYTF	TGTGCCAGCAGCTCGGATCTCGCCTCCCATGGCTACACCTTC
TRBJ2-3	TRBD2	TRBV11-1	-	CASSPTPPSGGVPDTQYF	TGTGCCAGCAGCCCTACACCCCCTAGCGGGGGGGTGCCAGATACGCAGTATTTT
TRBJ2-7	-	TRBV15	-	CATSRDQEPPYEQYF	TGTGCCACCAGCAGAGATCAAGAACCCCCCTACGAGCAGTACTTC
TRBJ2-3	TRBD2	TRBV9	-	CASSVEASGSDTQYF	TGTGCCAGCAGCGTAGAAGCCAGCGGGAGTGATACGCAGTATTTT
TRBJ2-5	TRBD1	TRBV20-1	many	CSARGTGELETQYF	TGCAGTGCTAGAGGGACAGGGGAGTTGGAGACCCAGTACTTC
TRBJ2-1	TRBD2	TRBV20-1	-	CSATRTSNYEQFF	TGCAGTGCTACCAGGACTAGCAACTATGAGCAGTTCTTC
TRBJ1-6	TRBD1	TRBV2	few	CASSDAGGQSPLHF	TGTGCCAGCAGTGATGCAGGGGGCCAGTCACCCCTCCACTTT
TRBJ2-5	TRBD1	TRBV29-1	few	CSVEDMAGGETQYF	TGCAGCGTTGAAGATATGGCAGGGGGTGAGACCCAGTACTTC
TRBJ2-1	TRBD2	TRBV20-1	few	CSATPPFSGRSNEQFF	TGCAGTGCTACGCCTCCTTTTAGCGGGAGGTCGAATGAGCAGTTCTTC
TRBJ1-1	-	TRBV3-1	-	CASSSTSEAFF	TGTGCCAGCAGCTCCACTTCTGAAGCTTTCTTT
TRBJ2-1	-	TRBV7-9	-	CASSWDSGIREQFF	TGTGCCAGCAGTTGGGACAGCGGGATCCGTGAGCAGTTCTTC
TRBJ2-2	-	TRBV9	-	CASRQTAAANTGELFF	TGTGCCAGCAGACAAACAGCGGCCGCGAACACCGGGGAGCTGTTTTTT